A selection of T cell receptor beta chains follows, all from one sample in a study of CD4+ T cells in melanoma. Repertoires were generated with immunoSEQ multiplex PCR, while TCRdb's copy carries only in-frame clones and drops some. This table holds 20,000 to 25,000 clones, 78% found once. These TCRs come from a human donor with melanoma. The CDR3 runs from the conserved cysteine through the conserved F or W. Each record gives: CDR3 protein, CDR3 DNA, clone size, J gene, D gene, V gene. D genes are given only for firm matches. Clone size is not always given. Where it is, it says once, few, many or a class for expanded clones.

CDR3: CASSTSWETQYF; DNA: TGTGCCAGCAGCACCTCTTGGGAGACCCAGTACTTC; size: few; J: TRBJ2-5; D: NA; V: TRBV7-6
CDR3: CASSSTSGATQFF; DNA: TGTGCCAGCAGCTCGACTAGCGGGGCAACGCAGTTCTTC; size: NA; J: TRBJ2-1; D: TRBD2; V: TRBV7-2
CDR3: CASSITLAGDVGELFF; DNA: TGTGCCAGTAGTATCACGCTAGCGGGGGATGTCGGGGAGCTGTTTTTT; size: NA; J: TRBJ2-2; D: TRBD2; V: TRBV19
CDR3: CAWSPTSYEQYF; DNA: TGTGCCTGGTCCCCTACCTCCTACGAGCAGTACTTC; size: few; J: TRBJ2-7; D: NA; V: TRBV30
CDR3: CASSPRLAGGDADTQYF; DNA: TGTGCCAGCAGCCCAAGACTAGCGGGGGGGGACGCAGATACGCAGTATTTT; size: NA; J: TRBJ2-3; D: TRBD2; V: TRBV9
CDR3: CASSQTPRTQAFF; DNA: TGCGCCAGCAGCCAAACTCCTCGCACTCAAGCTTTCTTT; size: NA; J: TRBJ1-1; D: NA; V: TRBV10-2
CDR3: CASRRGGGETQYF; DNA: TGTGCCAGCAGGAGGGGGGGCGGGGAGACCCAGTACTTC; size: few; J: TRBJ2-5; D: NA; V: TRBV6-1
CDR3: CATSASRVVYNEQFF; DNA: TGTGCCACCAGCGCAAGCAGGGTGGTCTACAATGAGCAGTTCTTC; size: NA; J: TRBJ2-1; D: NA; V: TRBV15
CDR3: CASSRGNSPLHF; DNA: TGCGCCAGCAGCCGGGGGAATTCACCCCTCCACTTT; size: NA; J: TRBJ1-6; D: NA; V: TRBV4-1
CDR3: CASSVGTVSTDTQYF; DNA: TGTGCTAGCAGCGTCGGGACAGTTAGCACAGATACGCAGTATTTT; size: NA; J: TRBJ2-3; D: TRBD1; V: TRBV7-7
CDR3: CASSLSAQGGNEKLFF; DNA: TGTGCCAGCAGCTTGTCCGCTCAGGGGGGAAATGAAAAACTGTTTTTT; size: NA; J: TRBJ1-4; D: TRBD1; V: TRBV7-9
CDR3: CASSPGLENEQYF; DNA: TGTGCCAGCTCACCGGGCTTGGAAAACGAGCAGTACTTC; size: NA; J: TRBJ2-7; D: NA; V: TRBV18
CDR3: CASSARAGPSYGYTF; DNA: TGTGCCAGCAGCGCGAGGGCAGGGCCAAGCTATGGCTACACCTTC; size: NA; J: TRBJ1-2; D: NA; V: TRBV9
CDR3: CASNSPSSGSYNEQFF; DNA: TGTGCCAGTAACTCCCCCTCTAGTGGCTCTTACAATGAGCAGTTCTTC; size: NA; J: TRBJ2-1; D: NA; V: TRBV19
CDR3: CASSSGRVGLAKNIQYF; DNA: TGTGCCAGCAGCTCCGGACGGGTAGGGCTAGCCAAAAACATTCAGTACTTC; size: NA; J: TRBJ2-4; D: NA; V: TRBV7-8
CDR3: CASSYAASGYGYTF; DNA: TGTGCCAGCAGTTACGCAGCCTCAGGTTATGGCTACACCTTC; size: few; J: TRBJ1-2; D: NA; V: TRBV6-5
CDR3: CASSSAKGGYTF; DNA: TGTGCCAGCAGCTCCGCTAAAGGTGGCTACACCTTC; size: NA; J: TRBJ1-2; D: NA; V: TRBV7-3
CDR3: CASSPSGTGEAFF; DNA: TGTGCCAGCAGCCCGTCCGGGACGGGTGAAGCTTTCTTT; size: NA; J: TRBJ1-1; D: NA; V: TRBV7-3
CDR3: CASSYHEQFF; DNA: TGTGCCAGCAGCTATCATGAGCAGTTCTTC; size: NA; J: TRBJ2-1; D: NA; V: TRBV7-9
CDR3: CASSGAETQYF; DNA: TGCGCCAGCAGCGGCGCGGAGACCCAGTACTTC; size: few; J: TRBJ2-5; D: NA; V: TRBV5-1
CDR3: CASSFHGRTEAFF; DNA: TGTGCCAGCAGTTTCCACGGGAGGACTGAAGCTTTCTTT; size: NA; J: TRBJ1-1; D: NA; V: TRBV6-5
CDR3: CASSFRLAGDTGELFF; DNA: TGTGCCAGCAGCTTCCGACTAGCGGGGGACACCGGGGAGCTGTTTTTT; size: NA; J: TRBJ2-2; D: TRBD2; V: TRBV2
CDR3: CASSFSRAYNSPLHF; DNA: TGTGCCAGCAGCTTCAGCAGGGCCTATAATTCACCCCTCCACTTT; size: NA; J: TRBJ1-6; D: NA; V: TRBV5-6
CDR3: CASSLHGKYEQYF; DNA: TGCGCCAGCAGCTTGCACGGGAAGTACGAGCAGTACTTC; size: NA; J: TRBJ2-7; D: NA; V: TRBV5-1
CDR3: CASSPLGRGKETQYF; DNA: TGTGCCAGCAGCCCCCTGGGGCGGGGCAAAGAGACCCAGTACTTC; size: NA; J: TRBJ2-5; D: NA; V: TRBV13
CDR3: CASSESGNLVYGYTF; DNA: TGTGCCAGCAGCGAGAGTGGGAATCTCGTCTATGGCTACACCTTC; size: NA; J: TRBJ1-2; D: NA; V: TRBV2
CDR3: CASSEWSINIQYF; DNA: TGTGCCAGCAGTGAATGGTCAATAAACATTCAGTACTTC; size: once; J: TRBJ2-4; D: NA; V: TRBV2
CDR3: CASSQLRYTDTQYF; DNA: TGTGCCAGCAGCCAACTTCGGTACACAGATACGCAGTATTTT; size: NA; J: TRBJ2-3; D: NA; V: TRBV14
CDR3: CASSLGGLGTDTQYF; DNA: TGTGCCAGCAGCTTAGGGGGGCTGGGTACAGATACGCAGTATTTT; size: NA; J: TRBJ2-3; D: NA; V: TRBV11-2
CDR3: CASQRTTNEKLFF; DNA: TGTGCTTCCCAACGCACAACTAATGAAAAACTGTTTTTT; size: NA; J: TRBJ1-4; D: NA; V: TRBV30
CDR3: CASSLTGGRTEAFF; DNA: TGTGCCAGCAGCCTCACAGGGGGCCGGACTGAAGCTTTCTTT; size: NA; J: TRBJ1-1; D: TRBD1; V: TRBV7-9
CDR3: CASSFVTRDTEAFF; DNA: TGTGCCAGCAGCTTTGTCACACGGGACACTGAAGCTTTCTTT; size: once; J: TRBJ1-1; D: NA; V: TRBV5-5
CDR3: CASSRRMSDGYTF; DNA: TGTGCCAGCAGTAGGAGAATGAGCGATGGCTACACCTTC; size: NA; J: TRBJ1-2; D: NA; V: TRBV6-5
CDR3: CASSRTKTAGQYF; DNA: TGTGCCAGCAGCCGAACGAAAACCGCGGGGCAGTACTTC; size: NA; J: TRBJ2-7; D: NA; V: TRBV14
CDR3: CASSIRDSNSPLHF; DNA: TGCGCCAGCAGCATAAGGGACAGTAATTCACCCCTCCACTTT; size: NA; J: TRBJ1-6; D: TRBD1; V: TRBV5-1
CDR3: CATSLVSTGELFF; DNA: TGTGCCACCTCATTGGTGAGCACCGGGGAGCTGTTTTTT; size: once; J: TRBJ2-2; D: NA; V: TRBV2
CDR3: CAWSVGYVPYEQYF; DNA: TGTGCCTGGAGTGTTGGGTATGTTCCCTACGAGCAGTACTTC; size: NA; J: TRBJ2-7; D: NA; V: TRBV30
CDR3: CASSFRGTGGETQYF; DNA: TGTGCCAGCAGCTTTAGAGGGACTGGTGGCGAGACCCAGTACTTC; size: NA; J: TRBJ2-5; D: NA; V: TRBV11-1
CDR3: CASTLSGNYGYTF; DNA: TGTGCCAGTACATTATCCGGGAACTATGGCTACACCTTC; size: NA; J: TRBJ1-2; D: NA; V: TRBV19
CDR3: CASKDQVGYGYTF; DNA: TGTGCCAGCAAGGATCAGGTCGGCTATGGCTACACCTTC; size: NA; J: TRBJ1-2; D: NA; V: TRBV2
CDR3: CASSLATGGDYNEQFF; DNA: TGTGCCAGCAGCTTGGCGACAGGGGGAGACTACAATGAGCAGTTCTTC; size: NA; J: TRBJ2-1; D: TRBD1; V: TRBV5-6
CDR3: CASSFTAGAYTGELFF; DNA: TGTGCCAGCAGCTTCACAGCGGGGGCCTACACCGGGGAGCTGTTTTTT; size: NA; J: TRBJ2-2; D: TRBD2; V: TRBV5-5
CDR3: CASSGDWDRLTYEQYF; DNA: TGTGCCAGCAGTGGCGACTGGGACCGCCTTACCTACGAGCAGTACTTC; size: NA; J: TRBJ2-7; D: NA; V: TRBV2
CDR3: CASQRGPAEAFF; DNA: TGTGCCAGCCAGAGGGGACCCGCTGAAGCTTTCTTT; size: few; J: TRBJ1-1; D: NA; V: TRBV2
CDR3: CASSSLGDNTEAFF; DNA: TGTGCCAGCTCATCCTTAGGGGATAACACTGAAGCTTTCTTT; size: NA; J: TRBJ1-1; D: NA; V: TRBV18
CDR3: CASGDRRNQPQHF; DNA: TGTGCCAGCGGTGACCGACGCAATCAGCCCCAGCATTTT; size: once; J: TRBJ1-5; D: NA; V: TRBV7-2
CDR3: CASSIGTGLEKLFF; DNA: TGTGCCAGTAGTATCGGGACAGGGTTGGAAAAACTGTTTTTT; size: NA; J: TRBJ1-4; D: TRBD1; V: TRBV19
CDR3: CASSQEGGGSASYNEQFF; DNA: TGCGCCAGCAGCCAAGAGGGAGGGGGTTCCGCCTCCTACAATGAGCAGTTCTTC; size: once; J: TRBJ2-1; D: NA; V: TRBV4-1
CDR3: CASSEALGSQAFF; DNA: TGTGCCAGCAGTGAAGCGTTGGGGAGTCAAGCTTTCTTT; size: NA; J: TRBJ1-1; D: NA; V: TRBV6-1